This T cell receptor beta chain was sequenced for a study of identical twins. A word on this clonotype: Its antigen is still unknown.

General observations from the study: Insertions were fewer in abundant cord blood beta clonotypes, whereas memory repertoires showed none of this pattern.

Germline V gene lookup returns CDR1 LGHDT and CDR2 YNNKEL (reference sequence). This CDR3 has 15 residues. Trimming removed 3 bases from V and 7 bases from J, with 16 bases in between. A template switching step contributed a universal primer site, while unique molecular identifiers were present in the cDNA. MiXCR, applied by TCRdb to the 5' RACE reads, yields one record per CDR3 protein. This table has hundreds of thousands of distinct CDR3 sequences, roughly 7% appearing once. The same data also contributed to another study, on yellow fever vaccine responses in identical twins.

The chain has TRBV3-1 and TRBJ2-1, with D perhaps matching TRBD2 (5 bases). Source material: memory (CD45RO+) T cells sorted from blood. The receptor's source is a woman aged 18-30 years in good health. CDR3: CASSHGPEVKNEQFF. In DNA, the CDR3 is TGTGCCAGCAGCCATGGCCCGGAGGTGAAGAATGAGCAGTTCTTC.